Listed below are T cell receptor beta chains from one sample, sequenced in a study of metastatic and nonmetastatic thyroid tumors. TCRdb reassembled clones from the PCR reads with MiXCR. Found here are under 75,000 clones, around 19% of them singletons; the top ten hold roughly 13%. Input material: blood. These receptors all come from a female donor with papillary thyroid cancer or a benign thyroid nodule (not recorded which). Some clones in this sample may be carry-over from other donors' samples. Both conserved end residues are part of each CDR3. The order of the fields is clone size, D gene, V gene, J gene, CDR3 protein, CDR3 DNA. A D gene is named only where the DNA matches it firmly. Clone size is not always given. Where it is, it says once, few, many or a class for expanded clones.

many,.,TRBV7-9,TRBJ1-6,CASSADNSPLHF,TGTGCCAGCAGTGCTGATAATTCACCCCTCCACTTT
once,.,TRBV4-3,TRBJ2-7,CASSQEGSNGHYEQYF,TGCGCTAGCAGCCAAGAAGGAAGTAACGGACACTACGAGCAGTACTTC
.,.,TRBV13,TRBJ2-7,CASSLANLLGEQYF,TGTGCCAGCAGCTTAGCCAACCTTCTCGGGGAGCAGTACTTC
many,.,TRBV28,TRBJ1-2,CASSNRGQPNYGYTF,TGTGCCAGCAGCAATCGGGGGCAACCTAACTATGGCTACACCTTC
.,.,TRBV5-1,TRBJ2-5,CASSLVPGRETQYF,TGCGCCAGCAGCTTGGTTCCGGGTCGGGAGACCCAGTACTTC
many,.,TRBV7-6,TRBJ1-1,CASSQSIGGLYTEAFF,TGTGCCAGCAGCCAATCCATCGGGGGACTTTACACTGAAGCTTTCTTT
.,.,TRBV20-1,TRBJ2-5,CSAREPTGTQYF,TGCAGTGCTAGAGAACCGACCGGGACCCAGTACTTC
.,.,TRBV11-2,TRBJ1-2,CASSLETVGYTF,TGTGCCAGCAGCTTAGAAACAGTTGGCTACACCTTC
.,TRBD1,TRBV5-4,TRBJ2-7,CASSLKGTGGHEQYF,TGTGCCAGCAGCTTGAAGGGGACAGGGGGTCACGAGCAGTACTTC
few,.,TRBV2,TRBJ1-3,CASSALSSGNTIYF,TGTGCCAGCAGTGCCTTAAGCTCTGGAAACACCATATATTTT
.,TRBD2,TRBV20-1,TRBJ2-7,CSAPGLAFAGTEQYF,TGCAGTGCTCCGGGACTAGCGTTTGCGGGTACGGAGCAGTACTTC
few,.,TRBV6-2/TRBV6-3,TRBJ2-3,CASRTWDQHKNTQYF,TGTGCCAGCAGAACGTGGGACCAACACAAGAATACGCAGTATTTT
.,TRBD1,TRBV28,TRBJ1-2,CASNRPGQGASSYGYTF,TGTGCCAGCAATAGACCGGGACAGGGGGCCTCCAGCTATGGCTACACCTTC
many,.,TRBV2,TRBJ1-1,CASGWTATNTEAFF,TGTGCCAGCGGGTGGACAGCAACGAACACTGAAGCTTTCTTT
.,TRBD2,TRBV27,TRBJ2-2,CASRPPLAGKSTGELFF,TGTGCCAGCAGACCCCCTCTAGCGGGAAAATCCACCGGGGAGCTGTTTTTT
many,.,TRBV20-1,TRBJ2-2,CSAWPGRPGELFF,TGCAGTGCTTGGCCAGGGCGCCCCGGGGAGCTGTTTTTT
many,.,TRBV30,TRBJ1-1,CAWSGGFSSEAFF,TGTGCCTGGAGCGGCGGTTTTAGTTCCGAAGCTTTCTTT
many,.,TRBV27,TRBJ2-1,CASSSTRIIYNEQFF,TGTGCCAGCAGTTCAACCCGGATTATCTACAATGAGCAGTTCTTC
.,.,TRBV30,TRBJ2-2,CAWSGGLLTGELFF,TGTGCCTGGAGTGGGGGACTGCTTACCGGGGAGCTGTTTTTT
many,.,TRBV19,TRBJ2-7,CASMPRAGGSYEQYF,TGTGCCAGTATGCCGCGGGCTGGGGGGTCCTACGAGCAGTACTTC
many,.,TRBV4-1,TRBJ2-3,CASSQLGNPTDTQYF,TGCGCCAGCAGCCAACTGGGTAACCCCACAGATACGCAGTATTTT
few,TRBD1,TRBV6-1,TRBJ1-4,CASSEDRGEKLFF,TGTGCCAGCAGTGAAGACAGGGGTGAAAAACTGTTTTTT
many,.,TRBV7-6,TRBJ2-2,CASSLARPENTGELFF,TGTGCCAGCAGCTTAGCGCGGCCCGAGAACACCGGGGAGCTGTTTTTT
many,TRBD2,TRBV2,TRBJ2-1,CASSPLAGTYNEQFF,TGTGCCAGCAGCCCTCTAGCGGGAACATACAATGAGCAGTTCTTC
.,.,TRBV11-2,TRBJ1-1,CASSWPTGRGNTEAFF,TGTGCCAGCAGCTGGCCCACCGGACGGGGGAACACTGAAGCTTTCTTT
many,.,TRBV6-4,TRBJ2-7,CASSDRRDLTYEQYF,TGTGCCAGCAGTGATAGGCGGGATTTAACCTACGAGCAGTACTTC
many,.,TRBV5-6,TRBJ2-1,CASSRGGRWTLGYNEQFF,TGTGCCAGCAGCCGTGGTGGCAGATGGACTTTAGGATACAATGAGCAGTTCTTC
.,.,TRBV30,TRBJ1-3,CAWSLGPGNTIYF,TGTGCCTGGAGTTTGGGCCCAGGAAACACCATATATTTT
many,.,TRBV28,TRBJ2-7,CASSYIQGRYKQYF,TGTGCCAGCAGTTATATACAGGGGAGGTACAAGCAGTACTTC
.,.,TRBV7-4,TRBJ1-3,CASSLEDSRGSGNTIYF,TGTGCCAGCAGCTTAGAAGATAGCAGGGGCTCTGGAAACACCATATATTTT
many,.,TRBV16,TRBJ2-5,CASSRQGEETQYF,TGTGCCAGCAGCCGCCAGGGTGAAGAGACCCAGTACTTC
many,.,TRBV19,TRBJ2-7,CASSISVGAAPEQYF,TGTGCCAGTAGTATCTCGGTGGGGGCCGCTCCAGAGCAGTACTTC
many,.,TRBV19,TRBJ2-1,CASSKPGNEQFF,TGTGCCAGTAGTAAACCAGGGAATGAGCAGTTCTTC
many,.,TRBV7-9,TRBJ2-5,CASSPKGRETQYF,TGTGCCAGCAGCCCAAAGGGACGAGAGACCCAGTACTTC
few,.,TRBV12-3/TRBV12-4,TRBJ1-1,CASSHRTTTEAFF,TGTGCCAGCAGTCACAGGACTACCACTGAAGCTTTCTTT
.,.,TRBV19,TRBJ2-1,CASSRTGKSSYNEQFF,TGTGCCAGTAGCCGAACAGGGAAGAGCTCCTACAATGAGCAGTTCTTC
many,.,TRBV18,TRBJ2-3,CASSPTSDPSTDTQYF,TGTGCCAGCTCCCCGACCAGCGATCCAAGCACAGATACGCAGTATTTT
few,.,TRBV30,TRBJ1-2,CAWSRTGELYGYTF,TGTGCCTGGAGTCGGACGGGAGAGCTCTATGGCTACACCTTC
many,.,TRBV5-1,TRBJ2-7,CASSLTRFYEQYF,TGCGCCAGCAGCTTGACACGGTTCTACGAGCAGTACTTC
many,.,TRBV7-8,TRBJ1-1,CASSLGQGATEAFF,TGTGCCAGCAGCTTAGGGCAGGGAGCCACTGAAGCTTTCTTT
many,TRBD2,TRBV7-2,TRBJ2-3,CASSLSAGGTDTQYF,TGTGCCAGCAGCCTATCGGCGGGAGGCACAGATACGCAGTATTTT
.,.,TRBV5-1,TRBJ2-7,CASSPQPAAQLSYEQYF,TGCGCCAGCAGCCCCCAACCAGCGGCACAGCTATCCTACGAGCAGTACTTC
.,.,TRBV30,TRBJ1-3,CAWSVWGRSSGNTIYF,TGTGCCTGGAGTGTTTGGGGACGGAGCTCTGGAAACACCATATATTTT
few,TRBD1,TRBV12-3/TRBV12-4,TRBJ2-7,CASSKRQGISYEQYF,TGTGCCAGCAGTAAGAGACAGGGTATCTCCTACGAGCAGTACTTC
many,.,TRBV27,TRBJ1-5,CASTPGWTSNQPQHF,TGTGCCAGCACCCCAGGCTGGACTTCCAATCAGCCCCAGCATTTT